Sequencing of this TCR beta chain was carried out in a study of T cell changes during pregnancy in multiple sclerosis. Germline V lookup: CDR1 MNHEY, CDR2 SVGAGI. This CDR3 contains 12 residues. The V gene lost 9 bases and the J gene lost 8 bases, with 16 bases spanning the gap. Sequencing was performed with immunoSEQ multiplex PCR; in TCRdb, only in-frame clones are kept and a portion is missing. The sample has tens of thousands of clones, roughly 94% seen once. The chain joins TRBV6-5 to TRBJ1-2; D unresolved. This clonotype originated in a female donor with multiple sclerosis, enrolled in a pregnancy study. Material: peripheral blood, obtained in the third trimester of pregnancy. CDR3 nucleotide sequence: TGTGCCAGTAAAAACCCGGGAGAGGGCTACACCTTC. It specifies CASKNPGEGYTF.